Included here is one T cell receptor (beta chain) sequence, with context. Its specificity is not known. The length of the CDR3 is 15 residues. Trimming took off 4 bases at V and 1 base at J, with 10 bases between the two ends. Per the germline V gene, CDR1 is SNHLY and CDR2 is FYNNEI. This specimen comes from a study of long-term antiretroviral therapy in people with HIV. Study observations and caveats: The range of CDR3 lengths in HIV repertoires proved narrower than that found in controls.

At survey level, the immunoSEQ assay was run in its v3.0 version. Sequencing aimed to cover roughly 40,000-55,000 T-cell genomes per sample. Produced via immunoSEQ multiplex PCR; TCRdb's table is partial and in-frame only. Of under 45,000 clones listed, roughly nine tenths were seen once; the top ten hold 3.5% to 4.5%. This sequence originates from a woman aged 45 to 65 with HIV. This chain connects TRBV2 to TRBJ1-4; D is undetermined. Sample: unsorted PBMCs, taken 1.2 years after starting antiretroviral therapy. CDR3 nucleotides: TGTGCCAGCAGTGTTCGCCGGGGAACTAATGAAAAACTGTTTTTT. As protein: CASSVRRGTNEKLFF.